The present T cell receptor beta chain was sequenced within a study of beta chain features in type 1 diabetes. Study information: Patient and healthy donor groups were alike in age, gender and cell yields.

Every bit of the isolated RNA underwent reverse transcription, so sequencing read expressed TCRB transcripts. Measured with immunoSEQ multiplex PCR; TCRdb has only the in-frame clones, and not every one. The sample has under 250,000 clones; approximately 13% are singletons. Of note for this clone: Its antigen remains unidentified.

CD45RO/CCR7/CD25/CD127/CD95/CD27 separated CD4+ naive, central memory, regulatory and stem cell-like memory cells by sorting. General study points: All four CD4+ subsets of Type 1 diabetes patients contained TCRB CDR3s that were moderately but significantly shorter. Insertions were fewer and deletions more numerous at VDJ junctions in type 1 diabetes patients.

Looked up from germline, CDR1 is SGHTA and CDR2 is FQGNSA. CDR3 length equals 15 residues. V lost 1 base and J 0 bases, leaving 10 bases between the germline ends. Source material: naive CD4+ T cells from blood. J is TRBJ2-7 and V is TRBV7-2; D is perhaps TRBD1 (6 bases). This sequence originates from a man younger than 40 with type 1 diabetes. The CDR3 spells CASSLGDITSYEQYF. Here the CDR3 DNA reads TGTGCCAGCAGCTTAGGGGACATCACCTCCTACGAGCAGTACTTC.